This T cell receptor (beta chain) was retrieved from a study of beta chain features in type 1 diabetes. Study context: Healthy donors, compared against patients, showed similar age, gender and cell yields. Findings and limits, study-wide: The study found that naive, central memory and Treg TCRB repertoires appeared more similar in patients than in healthy donors.

Isolated RNA was reverse transcribed in full, so expressed TCRB transcripts were sequenced. Assay used: immunoSEQ multiplex PCR; TCRdb lists only in-frame clones, some missing. The table records about 180,000 clones, about an eighth of them present only once. Deletions cut 5 bases from V and 6 bases from J, with 13 bases between. The CDR3 is 13 residues long. Germline CDR1 is MGHDK and CDR2 is SYGVNS. CD4+ cells of the naive, central memory, regulatory and stem cell-like memory types were sorted via CD45RO/CCR7/CD25/CD127/CD95/CD27. As for this clone: The antigen is not known.

Sequencing was performed on central memory CD4+ T cells from blood. This sequence was found in a woman aged 18-35 years in good health. This rearrangement joins TRBV25-1 to TRBJ1-2; TRBD1 is a possible D gene (5 bases). The CDR3 bases are TGTGCCAGCAGTCACGGGGGGGTGGATGGCTACACCTTC. The encoded protein is CASSHGGVDGYTF.